The 25 T cell receptor beta chains reported below all come from one sample, sequenced in a study of CXCR3-negative and CXCR3-positive naive CD8 T cells. UMI-labeled TRB cDNA libraries were prepared by 5' RACE. No DNA is given; TCRdb re-called the 5' RACE reads and lists each CDR3 protein once. The sample totals roughly 48,000 distinct CDR3 sequences. The sequencing sample was made of memory CD8+ T cells from blood. The receptors originated from a human donor in good health. Some clones in this sample may be carry-over from other donors' samples.

J is TRBJ2-1 and V is TRBV20-1; as DNA is missing, the TRBD1 call by TCRdb cannot be tested. The CDR3 length is 13 residues. Looked up from germline, CDR1 is DFQATT and CDR2 is SNEGSKA (reference sequence). CDR3 in amino acids: CSARGRGYNEQFF.

J is TRBJ2-1 and V is TRBV28; TCRdb picks TRBD1, but there is no DNA to check that call. In germline, CDR1 is MDHEN, CDR2 SYDVKM. The CDR3 loop spans 14 amino acids. The CDR3 sequence: CASSFNTQGTEQFF.

This chain links TRBV27 with TRBJ2-3; TCRdb selects TRBD1, and the lack of DNA leaves this call unchecked. The CDR3 sequence is 14 residues long. Germline CDR1 reads MNHEY; CDR2 reads SMNVEV (reference sequence). CDR3 residues: CASSWTGGADTQYF.

CDR3 residues: CANLGRAILYEQYF. The V and J genes are TRBV6-2 or TRBV6-3 and TRBJ2-7; TCRdb returns TRBD1, unconfirmable since there is no DNA. The CDR3 totals 14 residues. CDR1 is MNHEY and CDR2 is SVGEGT in the germline V gene.

J is TRBJ2-7 and V is TRBV28; the TRBD2 assignment by TCRdb is unverifiable without DNA. CDR1 and CDR2 from the germline V gene are MDHEN and SYDVKM. The length of the CDR3 is 13 residues. CDR3 sequence: CASRPAGPYEQYF.

J is TRBJ2-1 and V is TRBV20-1; the D gene TCRdb calls, TRBD1, cannot be checked with no DNA. CDR3 size: 16 residues. CDR1 is DFQATT and CDR2 is SNEGSKA in the germline V gene (reference sequence). CDR3 in amino acids: CSARELGQGTYNEQFF.

The V and J genes are TRBV29-1 and TRBJ2-3; absent DNA, TCRdb's TRBD2 call cannot be checked. This CDR3 region has 14 residues. Germline lookup yields CDR1 SQVTM and CDR2 ANQGSEA. This chain's CDR3 is CSVPPSGGPDTQYF.

The rearrangement links TRBV28 to TRBJ2-1; TCRdb gives TRBD1 as the D gene, but with no DNA this cannot be confirmed. Germline V gene lookup returns CDR1 MDHEN and CDR2 SYDVKM. CDR3 size: 11 residues. CDR3 loop: CASSRSGGVFF.

J is TRBJ2-3 and V is TRBV7-2; TCRdb proposes TRBD2, but this gene call is untestable without DNA. CDR1 is SGHTA, CDR2 FQGNSA, per germline. The CDR3 totals 16 residues. The CDR3 region is CASSLAQLAGLDTQYF.

The chain combines TRBV29-1 with TRBJ2-7; TCRdb gives TRBD2 as the D gene, but with no DNA this cannot be confirmed. In germline, CDR1 is SQVTM, CDR2 ANQGSEA. CDR3 length: 14 residues. The CDR3 reads CSVEDRDLPYEQYF.

This rearrangement joins TRBV29-1 to TRBJ2-2. This CDR3 contains 14 residues. Germline assignment: CDR1 SQVTM and CDR2 ANQGSEA. CDR3 region: CSVEDISSAGELFF.

The V and J genes are TRBV29-1 and TRBJ1-3. CDR1 SQVTM and CDR2 ANQGSEA come from the germline V gene. This CDR3 is built from 14 residues. CDR3 in amino acids: CSVASRTDGNTIYF.

This chain links TRBV24-1 with TRBJ2-4; TCRdb's D gene call, TRBD2, goes unchecked for lack of DNA. The CDR3 extends over 15 amino acids. Germline lookup yields CDR1 KGHDR and CDR2 SFDVKD. The CDR3 sequence is CATSDSEGWENIQYF.

The genes are TRBV5-5 and TRBJ2-1. From germline, CDR1 is SGHKS and CDR2 YYEKEE (reference sequence). The CDR3 length is 13 residues. The CDR3 loop is CASSLNGLNEQFF.

The CDR3 region is CASSLEPTYQETQYF. The chain couples TRBV5-5 to TRBJ2-5. CDR3 length equals 15 residues. The germline V gene encodes CDR1 SGHKS and CDR2 YYEKEE (reference sequence). The whole variable domain, filled in from reference TRBV5-5 and TRBJ2-5, reads DAGVTQSPTHLIKTRGQQVTLRCSPISGHKSVSWYQQVLGQGPQFIFQYYEKEERGRGNFPDRFSARQFPNYSSELNVNALLLGDSALYLCASSLEPTYQETQYFGPGTRLLVL.

This clonotype is called medium-sized based on its frequency. This chain joins TRBV12-3 or TRBV12-4 and TRBJ2-5. There are 13 residues in the CDR3. CDR3 in amino acids: CASSLRGKETQYF.

The chain links TRBV7-9 to TRBJ2-1. Germline CDR1 reads SEHNR; CDR2 reads FQNEAQ (reference sequence). The CDR3 sequence is 13 residues long. The CDR3 here is CASTLAVYNEQFF. The complete variable domain, with remaining parts taken from reference TRBV7-9 and TRBJ2-1, reads DTGVSQNPRHKITKRGQNVTFRCDPISEHNRLYWYRQTLGQGPEFLTYFQNEAQLEKSRLLSDRFSAERPKGSFSTLEIQRTEQGDSAMYLCASTLAVYNEQFFGPGTRLTVL.

This sequence joins TRBV21-1 and TRBJ1-5; TCRdb lists TRBD1, though no DNA is available to test this call. TRBV21-1 is a pseudogene. The CDR3 has 14 residues. CDR3: CASSKDNRIRPQHF.

This chain uses TRBV13 with TRBJ2-1; TCRdb gives TRBD1 as the D gene, but with no DNA this cannot be confirmed. CDR3 length: 14 residues. Germline CDR1 PRHDT, CDR2 FYEKMQ (reference sequence). This chain's CDR3 is CASSLSRGWDEQFF.

The chain links TRBV4-2 to TRBJ2-3; as DNA is missing, the TRBD1 call by TCRdb cannot be tested. The V gene's germline CDR1 is LGHNA and CDR2 YNFKEQ. The CDR3 covers 13 residues. CDR3 region: CASSGAGTDTQYF.

V and J are TRBV18 and TRBJ2-5. The germline V gene encodes CDR1 KGHSH and CDR2 LQKENI. The CDR3 covers 12 residues. The CDR3 is CASSPYTETQYF. Full variable domain (rest looked up from reference TRBV18 and TRBJ2-5): NAGVMQNPRHLVRRRGQEARLRCSPMKGHSHVYWYRQLPEEGLKFMVYLQKENIIDESGMPKERFSAEFPKEGPSILRIQQVVRGDSAAYFCASSPYTETQYFGPGTRLLVL.

V and J are TRBV5-1 and TRBJ2-1. The CDR3 is 15 amino acids. Germline V CDR1 and CDR2: SGHRS, YFSETQ. The CDR3 protein is CASSLDSDPFDEQFF.

J is TRBJ1-2 and V is TRBV7-3; TCRdb names TRBD1, which stays unverified in the absence of DNA. The CDR3 spans 12 residues. Germline-derived CDR1 and CDR2 are SGHTA and FQGTGA. Here the CDR3 reads CASSQGQGPYTF.

V usage is TRBV20-1 and J usage is TRBJ2-5. There are 15 residues in the CDR3. Germline V gene data show CDR1 as DFQATT and CDR2 as SNEGSKA (reference sequence). CDR3 amino acids: CSASGEAGIQETQYF.

The chain combines TRBV20-1 with TRBJ2-1; TCRdb's D gene call, TRBD2, goes unchecked for lack of DNA. The V gene's germline CDR1 is DFQATT and CDR2 SNEGSKA (reference sequence). This CDR3 contains 14 residues. The CDR3: CSARRTSGSNEQFF.